This T cell receptor beta chain originates from a study of early T cells in non-severe SARS-CoV-2 infection. Deletions cut 0 bases from V and 5 bases from J, with 10 bases between. CDR1 SEHNR and CDR2 FQNEAQ come from the germline V gene (reference sequence). This CDR3 is 14 amino acids long. TCRdb reanalysed the 5' RACE reads using MiXCR and keeps one entry per CDR3 protein. The repertoire holds 50,000 to 60,000 distinct CDR3 sequences, with approximately 6.2% as singletons. This sequence originates from an adult who was a healthcare worker with PCR-confirmed SARS-CoV-2 infection or an uninfected control (not recorded which). The rearrangement joins TRBV7-9 to TRBJ1-1; no definite D call. Source material: whole blood. CDR3 region: CASSLAAVRTEAFF. CDR3 DNA sequence: TGTGCCAGCAGCTTAGCAGCGGTGAGGACTGAAGCTTTCTTT.